The next 21 T cell receptor beta chains were all read from a single sample in a study of OX40 agonist ivuxolimab in advanced cancers. Repertoires were generated with immunoSEQ multiplex PCR, while TCRdb's copy carries only in-frame clones and drops some. The sample lists under 100,000 clones; roughly 80% were seen once. The source was CD4+ or CD8+ T cells sorted from blood, collected in a trial of the OX40 agonist ivuxolimab. The origin of the receptors is an adult with an advanced solid tumor such as melanoma, head and neck, liver or kidney cancer.

This clone was seen a handful of times. The chain uses TRBV30 and TRBJ1-1, with D uncertain. CDR3 length: 13 residues. From germline, CDR1 is GTSNPN and CDR2 SVGIG (reference sequence). Trimming took 1 base from V and 1 from J, leaving 7 bases between them. The CDR3 reads CAWSAQENTEAFF. For the CDR3, the DNA is TGTGCCTGGAGTGCCCAAGAGAACACTGAAGCTTTCTTT.

The rearrangement links TRBV5-5 to TRBJ2-1; no firm D call. The germline gives CDR1 SGHKS, CDR2 YYEKEE (reference sequence). This CDR3 is 12 amino acids long. Between the trimmed V and J ends, which lost 2 bases and 9 bases, there was a span of 9 bases. This CDR3 is CASSFVGAEQFF. The CDR3 DNA is TGTGCCAGCAGCTTCGTGGGCGCTGAGCAGTTCTTC.

The chain recombines TRBV29-1 with TRBJ1-1, with D uncertain. V was pared by 7 bases and J by 5 bases, with 20 bases between. CDR1 and CDR2 (germline): SQVTM, ANQGSEA. The CDR3 has 14 amino acids. CDR3 DNA sequence: TGCAGCGCCAGCAGCCAAACTTTTCGGACTGAAGCTTTCTTT. This codes for CSASSQTFRTEAFF.

V is TRBV7-3 and J is TRBJ2-1, with D perhaps matching TRBD1 (6 bases). The V end was cut by 5 bases, the J end by 5 bases, with 13 bases between. The germline V gene has CDR1 SGHTA and CDR2 FQGTGA. The CDR3 runs to 14 residues. The DNA for the CDR3 is TGTGCCAGCAGCCCAGGACAGATTCACAATGAGCAGTTCTTC. Encoded protein: CASSPGQIHNEQFF.

The rearrangement joins TRBV6-5 to TRBJ1-2; D is perhaps TRBD1 (5 bases). The CDR3 has 11 residues. Between the trimmed V and J ends, which lost 4 bases and 8 bases, there was a span of 8 bases. Germline-derived CDR1 and CDR2 are MNHEY and SVGAGI. CDR3 loop: CASSSNRGYTF. CDR3 nucleotide sequence: TGTGCCAGCAGTTCAAACAGGGGCTACACCTTC.

The CDR3 reads CASSFRTLRGRGRSGNTIYF. In DNA, the CDR3 is TGTGCCAGCAGTTTTAGGACCCTCAGGGGCCGCGGAAGGTCTGGAAACACCATATATTTT. This rearrangement joins TRBV5-4 to TRBJ1-3, with D possibly matching TRBD1 (6 bases). The CDR3 loop spans 20 amino acids. Germline CDR1 reads SGHNT; CDR2 reads YYREEE (reference sequence). Trimming shortened V by 5 bases and J by 1 base, and 28 bases separated the two germline ends. The complete variable domain, with remaining parts taken from reference TRBV5-4 and TRBJ1-3, reads ETGVTQSPTHLIKTRGQQVTLRCSSQSGHNTVSWYQQALGQGPQFIFQYYREEENGRGNFPPRFSGLQFPNYSSELNVNALELDDSALYLCASSFRTLRGRGRSGNTIYFGEGSWLTVV.

The CDR3: CASSLAGTGGNYEQYF. The DNA for the CDR3 is TGTGCCAGCAGCTTAGCCGGGACAGGGGGTAACTACGAGCAGTACTTC. The chain uses TRBV7-2 and TRBJ2-7; the match to TRBD1 covers 11 bases. The CDR3 loop spans 16 amino acids. Trimming cost V 0 bases and J 3 bases; bases outside gene matches: 4. Germline V gene sequence: CDR1 SGHTA, CDR2 FQGNSA.

This chain uses TRBV6-5 with TRBJ1-5, with D hard to call. Looked up from germline, CDR1 is MNHEY and CDR2 is SVGAGI. V was cut by 0 bases and J by 2 bases, with 8 bases left in between. The CDR3 contains 15 residues. Here the CDR3 reads CASSYSRFGNQPQHF. CDR3 in DNA: TGTGCCAGCAGTTACTCGAGATTCGGCAATCAGCCCCAGCATTTT.

The CDR3 spells CASRRDRVSAFTEAFF. In DNA, the CDR3 is TGTGCCAGCAGACGCGACAGGGTCAGCGCATTCACTGAAGCTTTCTTT. The gene calls are TRBV2 and TRBJ1-1; 7 nucleotides line up with TRBD1. The CDR3 covers 16 residues. The germline gives CDR1 SNHLY, CDR2 FYNNEI. J was trimmed by 4 bases and V by 6 bases; bases with no gene match: 14.

J is TRBJ2-5 and V is TRBV14, with 9 bases lining up with TRBD1. Germline lookup yields CDR1 SGHDN and CDR2 FVKESK. V lost 4 bases and J lost 5; bases outside the gene matches: 8. The CDR3 covers 15 residues. CDR3 sequence reads: CASSRRTGARETQYF. CDR3 coding DNA: TGTGCCAGCAGCCGACGGACAGGGGCAAGGGAGACCCAGTACTTC. The whole variable domain, remainder taken from reference TRBV14 and TRBJ2-5, is EAGVTQFPSHSVIEKGQTVTLRCDPISGHDNLYWYRRVMGKEIKFLLHFVKESKQDESGMPNNRFLAERTGGTYSTLKVQPAELEDSGVYFCASSRRTGARETQYFGPGTRLLVL.

This sequence joins TRBV9 and TRBJ2-1; 11 bases align to TRBD2. The V and J ends lost 0 bases and 8 bases, in that order; junction bases with no gene match: 13. Germline CDR1 is SGDLS and CDR2 is YYNGEE. The CDR3 sequence is 18 residues long. DNA for the CDR3: TGTGCCAGCAGCGTAGGGCTAGCGGGAGGTCAGGTTCACGATGAGCAGTTCTTC. It encodes CASSVGLAGGQVHDEQFF.

A single count supports this clone. The chain uses TRBV5-1 and TRBJ2-7; D might be TRBD1 (6 bases). This CDR3 spans 13 amino acids. Germline CDR1 and CDR2: SGHRS and YFSETQ. V was trimmed by 1 base and J by 2 bases, leaving 7 bases between them. The CDR3 DNA reads TGCGCCAGCAGCTTGCAGGGGACCTACGAGCAGTACTTC. Translating gives CASSLQGTYEQYF.

This clone showed up just a few times. V gene TRBV5-1 combines with J gene TRBJ2-3; D might be TRBD1 (6 bases). The germline V and J ends were trimmed by 5 bases and 1 base, with 11 bases remaining between them. The V gene's germline CDR1 is SGHRS and CDR2 YFSETQ. The CDR3 has 14 amino acids. CDR3 amino acids: CASRAQGGTDTQYF. CDR3 bases: TGCGCCAGCAGGGCACAGGGTGGCACAGATACGCAGTATTTT.

With regard to this clone: The junction departs from the called germline gene at one end, perhaps through a read error. The chain recombines TRBV30 with TRBJ1-6; tentative D call: TRBD1 (5 bases). This CDR3 comprises 11 residues. CDR1 and CDR2 (germline): GTSNPN, SVGIG (reference sequence). CDR3 nucleotide sequence: TGTGCCTGGAGTTCGGGCGGAGGGGTCTACTTT. The encoded protein is CAWSSGGGVYF.

This chain joins TRBV2 and TRBJ1-4, with D hard to call. This CDR3 is built from 16 residues. CDR1 and CDR2 (germline): SNHLY, FYNNEI. V gave up 7 bases and J gave up 4 bases, with 19 bases separating them. CDR3 coding DNA: TGTGCCAGCAATCGACGACCCGGAAACCTTAATGAAAAACTGTTTTTT. It yields the protein CASNRRPGNLNEKLFF.

In the case of this clone: This same CDR3 is encoded by further DNA sequences in the sample. The chain employs TRBV6-5 and TRBJ1-1, with D maybe TRBD1 (5 bases). V lost 8 bases, J lost 2 bases, and 9 bases lay in between. The CDR3 sequence is 12 residues long. Germline lookup yields CDR1 MNHEY and CDR2 SVGAGI. CDR3 sequence reads: CASSGRNTEAFF. CDR3 in DNA: TGTGCCAGCTCGGGGCGAAACACTGAAGCTTTCTTT.

This clone was seen a handful of times. The V and J genes are TRBV9 and TRBJ1-3; no clear D. The germline V gene encodes CDR1 SGDLS and CDR2 YYNGEE. The V end was cut by 0 bases, the J end by 6 bases, with 16 bases between. This CDR3 comprises 16 residues. The CDR3 sequence is CASSVATGSIENTIYF. As DNA, the CDR3 is TGTGCCAGCAGCGTAGCTACTGGGAGCATCGAAAACACCATATATTTT.

This chain links TRBV6-6 with TRBJ1-2, with D perhaps matching TRBD1 (6 bases). V was trimmed by 2 bases and J by 8 bases, leaving 12 bases between them. This CDR3 contains 13 residues. Looked up from germline, CDR1 is MNHNY and CDR2 is SVGAGI (reference sequence). The CDR3: CASSYGTRRGYTF. The CDR3 DNA sequence: TGTGCCAGCAGTTACGGGACAAGGAGGGGCTACACCTTC.

This clone was detected once. The chain combines TRBV27 with TRBJ1-1; possible D gene TRBD1, 5 bases. The germline gives CDR1 MNHEY, CDR2 SMNVEV (reference sequence). V gave up 6 bases and J gave up 2 bases, with 13 bases separating them. CDR3 length equals 14 residues. Here the CDR3 reads CASRGPRRNTEAFF. In DNA, the CDR3 is TGTGCCAGCAGGGGGCCCCGAAGAAACACTGAAGCTTTCTTT.

This chain links TRBV6-5 with TRBJ2-3; 12 bases map to TRBD1. Germline CDR1 and CDR2: MNHEY and SVGAGI. The CDR3 length is 15 residues. CDR3 DNA: TGTGCTTCAAGGGACAGGGGGCGAGTAGCAGATACGCAGTATTTT. Protein product: CASRDRGRVADTQYF.

The V call is TRBV2, the J call TRBJ2-6; TRBD1 aligns across 9 bases. The V gene's germline CDR1 is SNHLY and CDR2 FYNNEI. There are 18 residues in the CDR3. Unmatched junction bases numbered 10, after V lost 6 bases and J lost 1 base. In DNA, the CDR3 is TGTGCCAGCAGGTCCATAAGGGGACAGGGATCTGGGGCCAACGTCCTGACTTTC. Its protein is CASRSIRGQGSGANVLTF.